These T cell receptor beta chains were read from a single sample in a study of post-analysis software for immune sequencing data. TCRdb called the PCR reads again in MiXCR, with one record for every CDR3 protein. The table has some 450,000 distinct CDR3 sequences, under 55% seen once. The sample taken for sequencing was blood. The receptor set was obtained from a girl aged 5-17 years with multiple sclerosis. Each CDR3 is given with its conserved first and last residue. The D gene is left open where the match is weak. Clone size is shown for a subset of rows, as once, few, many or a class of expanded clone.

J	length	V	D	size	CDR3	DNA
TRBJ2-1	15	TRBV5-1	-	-	CASSLESSSYNEQFF	TGCGCCAGCAGCTTGGAATCTAGCTCCTACAATGAGCAGTTCTTC
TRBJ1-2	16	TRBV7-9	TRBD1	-	CASSYPGTVFNYGYTF	TGTGCCAGCAGCTATCCTGGGACAGTCTTTAACTATGGCTACACCTTC
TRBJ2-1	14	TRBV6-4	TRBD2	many	CASSRLAGDNEQFF	TGTGCCAGCAGTAGACTAGCGGGAGACAATGAGCAGTTCTTC
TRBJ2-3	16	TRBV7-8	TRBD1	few	CASSPRDSPSTDTQYF	TGTGCCAGCAGCCCTAGGGACAGTCCTAGCACAGATACGCAGTATTTT
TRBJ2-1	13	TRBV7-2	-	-	CASSFKDSTKQFF	TGTGCCAGCAGCTTTAAGGATTCTACTAAGCAGTTCTTC
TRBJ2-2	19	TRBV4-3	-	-	CASSQDLRDSPPGTGELFF	TGCGCCAGCAGCCAAGATCTTAGGGACTCACCTCCAGGCACCGGGGAGCTGTTTTTT
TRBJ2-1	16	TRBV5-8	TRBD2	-	CASSLVATSGRRRQFF	TGTGCCAGCAGCTTGGTTGCGACTAGCGGGAGAAGGAGACAGTTCTTC
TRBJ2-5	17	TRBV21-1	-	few	CASSKDVAGQRQETQYF	TGTGCCAGCAGCAAAGATGTGGCGGGACAGCGACAAGAGACCCAGTACTTC
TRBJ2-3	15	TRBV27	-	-	CASSLSPGVPDTQYF	TGTGCCAGCAGTTTATCGCCCGGGGTCCCGGATACGCAGTATTTT
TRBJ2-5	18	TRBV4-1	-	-	CASSQEGMATSRQETQYF	TGCGCCAGCAGCCAAGAAGGTATGGCTACTAGCAGACAAGAGACCCAGTACTTC
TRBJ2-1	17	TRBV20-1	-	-	CSASSSGANRVLREQFF	TGCAGTGCTAGTTCCTCAGGGGCGAATCGGGTATTGCGTGAGCAGTTCTTC
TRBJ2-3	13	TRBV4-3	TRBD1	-	CASSHDRGNTQYF	TGCGCCAGCAGCCACGACAGGGGAAATACGCAGTATTTT
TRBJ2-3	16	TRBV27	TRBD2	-	CASSSRWAGVLYTQYF	TGTGCCAGCAGTTCACGTTGGGCGGGAGTATTGTATACGCAGTATTTT
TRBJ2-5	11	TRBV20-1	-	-	CSASGQETRYF	TGCAGTGCTAGCGGGCAAGAGACCCGGTACTTC
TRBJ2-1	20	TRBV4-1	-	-	CASSQPPWIPGEQGYNEQFF	TGCGCCAGCAGCCAACCTCCTTGGATCCCGGGAGAGCAAGGTTACAATGAGCAGTTCTTC